There are a few counts of the clone carrying this T cell receptor (beta chain). With a J-beta primer mix and a sample-barcoded 5' primer, a second PCR ran about 7 to 11 cycles. Each CDR3 protein is one row after TCRdb ran MiXCR on the 5' RACE reads. The data show approximately 600,000 distinct CDR3 sequences, with under 65% seen just once and 30% to 40% held by the top ten. The data are from a study of blood T cells in healthy people across ages. The sequencing sample was made of blood. The source is a man aged 60-69 years in good health.

The CDR3 nucleotides read TGCAGCGTTTCCGGGGGACCCTACGAGCAGTACTTC. Amino acids: CSVSGGPYEQYF. This sequence joins TRBV29-1 and TRBJ2-7; D possibly corresponds to TRBD2 (6 bases). The CDR3 is made up of 12 amino acids. CDR1 and CDR2 from the germline V gene are SQVTM and ANQGSEA. Trimming removed 5 bases from V and 2 bases from J, with 10 bases in between.